These T cell receptor beta chains were read from a single sample in a study of blood T cell repertoires in COVID-19. The data were produced by immunoSEQ multiplex PCR, yet TCRdb's version contains in-frame clones alone and is incomplete. The repertoire includes 270,000 or so clones, around nine tenths of them detected once, and around 9% sits in the top ten. The sequencing sample was made of peripheral blood. These receptors were obtained from a man aged 35-49 years with active or convalescent COVID-19. CDR3s include the opening cysteine and the closing phenylalanine or tryptophan. Where a row states a size, it is once, few, many or the class of an expanded clone; other rows omit it.

v_gene	abundance	j_gene	CDR3aa
TRBV12-3/TRBV12-4	.	TRBJ1-1	CASRRDSSFAAFF
TRBV28	.	TRBJ1-3	CASSFPTVNSGNTIYF
TRBV27	.	TRBJ1-1	CASSSENTEAFF
TRBV27	few	TRBJ1-1	CASSYIRGLNTEAFF
TRBV10-1	once	TRBJ1-2	CASSESRTGIDGYTF
TRBV13	.	TRBJ2-7	CASSWGTGRREQYF
TRBV24-1	.	TRBJ2-1	CATSDARREGQSEQFF
TRBV7-7	.	TRBJ2-1	CASRPGGLAGANSYNEQFF
TRBV3-1/TRBV3-2	.	TRBJ2-2	CASSQEWQTGELFF
TRBV6-1	.	TRBJ2-1	CASSGPLAGPNNEQFF
TRBV7-3	.	TRBJ2-1	CASSLSMGLASSSYNEQFF
TRBV9	.	TRBJ1-3	CASSAPEQSGNTIYF
TRBV19	.	TRBJ1-4	CASSIPGGFGEKLFF
TRBV7-3	.	TRBJ2-2	CASSLSSGMETGELFF
TRBV7-6	.	TRBJ2-1	CASSTPGQNYNEQFF
TRBV7-3	.	TRBJ2-2	CASRETSGGELFF
TRBV28	.	TRBJ2-7	CASSSEASVLIGYEQYF
TRBV27	.	TRBJ2-5	CASTTGPQETQYF
TRBV20-1	.	TRBJ2-7	CSASGKGAQSSYEQYF
TRBV5-1	.	TRBJ2-5	CASSLVLAGYQETQYF
TRBV25-1	.	TRBJ1-2	CASSENIGAGTGYGYTF
TRBV5-1	.	TRBJ1-1	CASSFHPDRLMNTEAFF
TRBV7-2	.	TRBJ2-7	CASSLTYATSASSYEQYF
TRBV30	.	TRBJ1-2	CAWELGAGYTF
TRBV7-8	.	TRBJ2-7	CASGGSGNEQYF
TRBV27	.	TRBJ1-6	CASSLGGQKNSPLHF
TRBV28	once	TRBJ2-2	CASTQVRAGELFF
TRBV4-2	.	TRBJ1-3	CASSQRTGPPAIYF